This TCR beta chain was sequenced during a study of OX40 agonist ivuxolimab in advanced cancers. The table came from immunoSEQ multiplex PCR; TCRdb's copy has only in-frame clones and leaves some out. The sample lists fewer than 45,000 clones, more than 75% occurring once. V lost 4 bases and J lost 0, with 14 bases in between. The germline V gene encodes CDR1 SGHRS and CDR2 YFSETQ. This CDR3 has 16 amino acids. The specimen was CD4+ or CD8+ T cells sorted from blood, collected in a trial of the OX40 agonist ivuxolimab. This clonotype originated in an adult with an advanced solid tumor such as melanoma, head and neck, liver or kidney cancer. The V call is TRBV5-1, the J call TRBJ2-1; D perhaps matches TRBD1 (6 bases). CDR3 in amino acids: CASSPIRGTSYNEQFF. The CDR3 DNA reads TGCGCCAGCAGCCCCATCAGGGGAACCTCCTACAATGAGCAGTTCTTC.